This T cell receptor beta chain is from a study of T cell repertoires in cytomegalovirus infection. TCRdb processed the reads anew with MiXCR; each CDR3 protein has one entry. The sample consists of about 920,000 distinct CDR3 sequences, roughly 31% of them appearing once. The trim removed 4 bases at V and 4 bases at J, leaving 5 bases unmatched. Per germline, CDR1 SGHKS and CDR2 YYEKEE (reference sequence). The CDR3 has 16 amino acids. This clonotype was counted at least ten times. Its specificity is not known. The receptor comes from a human donor in good health (CMV status not recorded). Some clones in this sample may be carry-over from other donors' samples. The chain links TRBV5-5 to TRBJ2-1; 13 bases match TRBD2. The source was cultured CD8+ T cells from PBMCs, collected from culture after CMV antigen stimulation. Written as DNA, the CDR3 is TGTGCCAGCAGCGAAGGGACTAGCGGGGAATACAATGAGCAGTTCTTC. Translation gives CASSEGTSGEYNEQFF.